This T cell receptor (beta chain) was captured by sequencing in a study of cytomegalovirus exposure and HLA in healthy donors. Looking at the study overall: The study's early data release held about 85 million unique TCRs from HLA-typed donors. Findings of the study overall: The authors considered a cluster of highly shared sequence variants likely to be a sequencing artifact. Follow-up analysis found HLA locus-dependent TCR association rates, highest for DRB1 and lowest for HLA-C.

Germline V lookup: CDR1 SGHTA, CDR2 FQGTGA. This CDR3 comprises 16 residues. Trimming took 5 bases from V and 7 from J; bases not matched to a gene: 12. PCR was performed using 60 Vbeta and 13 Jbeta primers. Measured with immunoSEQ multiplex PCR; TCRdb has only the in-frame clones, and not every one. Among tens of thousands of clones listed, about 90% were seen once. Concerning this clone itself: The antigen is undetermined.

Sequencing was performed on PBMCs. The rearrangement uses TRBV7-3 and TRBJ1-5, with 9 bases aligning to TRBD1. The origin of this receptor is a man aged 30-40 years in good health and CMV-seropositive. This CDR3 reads CASSPLDRGREQPQHF. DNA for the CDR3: TGTGCCAGCAGCCCCCTGGACAGGGGACGAGAACAGCCCCAGCATTTT.